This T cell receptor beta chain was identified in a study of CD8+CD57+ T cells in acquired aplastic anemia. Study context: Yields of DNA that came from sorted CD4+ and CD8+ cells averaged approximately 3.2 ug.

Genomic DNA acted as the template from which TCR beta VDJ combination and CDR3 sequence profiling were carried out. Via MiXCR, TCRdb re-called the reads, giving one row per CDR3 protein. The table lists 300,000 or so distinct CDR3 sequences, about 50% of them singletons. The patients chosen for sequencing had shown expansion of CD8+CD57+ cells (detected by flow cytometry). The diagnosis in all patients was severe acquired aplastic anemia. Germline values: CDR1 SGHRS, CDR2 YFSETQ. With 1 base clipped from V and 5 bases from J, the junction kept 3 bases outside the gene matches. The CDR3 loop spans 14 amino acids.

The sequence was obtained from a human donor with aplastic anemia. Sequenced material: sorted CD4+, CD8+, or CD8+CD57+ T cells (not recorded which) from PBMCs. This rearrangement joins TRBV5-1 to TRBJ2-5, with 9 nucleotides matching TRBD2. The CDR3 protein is CASSLRGLAETQYF. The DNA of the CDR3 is TGCGCCAGCAGCTTGAGGGGACTAGCCGAGACCCAGTACTTC.